This T cell receptor (beta chain) was sequenced during a study of regulatory dendritic cells for organ transplantation. Notes on the study in general: Between individuals, the alloreactive memory CD8+ T cell pool differed considerably. Of resting T cell subsets, memory CD8+ had the most alloreactive clonotypes.

Germline V gives CDR1 KGHSH, CDR2 LQKENI. The V gene lost 4 bases and the J gene lost 4 bases, with 11 bases spanning the gap. This CDR3 region has 13 residues. This table comes from immunoSEQ multiplex PCR, and its TCRdb copy is limited to in-frame clones, with some not included. The sample lists about 12,000 clones; 79% were seen once. Allogeneic regulatory or mature dendritic cells were co-cultured for less than six days with CFSE-labeled sorted T cells at 1:10. For this clone: Its antigen is still unknown.

The receptor's source is a human donor in good health. The sequenced sample consisted of naive CD8+ T cells from blood cultured with regulatory dendritic cells. Noted subset: CD45RA+ naive T cells. The chain joins TRBV18 to TRBJ2-7; tentative D call: TRBD1 (5 bases). CDR3 protein: CASSLDIRYEQYF. The CDR3 DNA sequence: TGTGCCAGCTCACTGGACATCCGGTACGAGCAGTACTTC.